The clone carrying this TCR beta chain was recorded a few times. The data were obtained in a study of response to subunit inactivated influenza vaccine. TCRdb analysed the RT-PCR reads with MiXCR anew, one entry per CDR3 protein. The profile shows roughly 780,000 distinct CDR3 sequences, roughly 18% of them singletons. Sequenced here: PBMCs from blood, sampled around 5 days after vaccination. The sequence derives from a man in his forties or fifties who received an inactivated influenza vaccine.

The CDR3 nucleotides read TGCGCCAGCAGTTTTGGGGGGCCTCCGGAGACCCAGTACTTC. Residues: CASSFGGPPETQYF. J is TRBJ2-5 and V is TRBV10-1; TRBD1 or TRBD2 may be the D gene (6 bases each). The CDR3 has 14 residues. Trimming removed 5 bases from V and 5 bases from J, with 15 bases in between. Germline CDR1 reads WNHNN; CDR2 reads SYGVQD (reference sequence).